A selection of T cell receptor beta chains follows, all from one sample in a study of breast tumors, draining lymph nodes, adjacent tissues. TCRdb re-analysed the multiplex PCR reads in MiXCR, keeping a single row per CDR3 protein. The profile shows 66,000 or so distinct CDR3 sequences, 43% of them singletons. The specimen sequenced was breast tumor tissue. Source of these receptors: a female donor with breast cancer. Some clones in this sample may be carry-over from other donors' samples. CDR3s include the opening cysteine and the closing phenylalanine or tryptophan. Each record gives: CDR3 DNA, CDR3 protein, J gene, clone size, D gene, V gene. D genes are given only for firm matches. The size field is filled for only some rows; it gives once, few, many or a size class.

CDR3 DNA: TGTGCCAGCAGCCCAACCTCAGGGGCGGGTAAAGAATCGTTT; CDR3 protein: CASSPTSGAGKESF; J gene: TRBJ1-1; clone size: few; D gene: -; V gene: TRBV4-2
CDR3 DNA: TGTGCCAGCAGCTTAGGGGGCTCGACTAATGAAAAACTGTTTTTT; CDR3 protein: CASSLGGSTNEKLFF; J gene: TRBJ1-4; clone size: -; D gene: -; V gene: TRBV7-3
CDR3 DNA: TGTGCCAGCAGCCAGCTGAGGGGACAGGGGACCTACGAGCAGTACTTC; CDR3 protein: CASSQLRGQGTYEQYF; J gene: TRBJ2-7; clone size: many; D gene: TRBD1; V gene: TRBV14
CDR3 DNA: TGTGCCAGCAGTAAAGGGACAGGGACTTACCTCCACTTT; CDR3 protein: CASSKGTGTYLHF; J gene: TRBJ1-6; clone size: once; D gene: TRBD1; V gene: TRBV4-2
CDR3 DNA: TGTGCCAGCAGCGAGGGGACTAGCGGGCCGGAGGATGAGCAGTTCTTC; CDR3 protein: CASSEGTSGPEDEQFF; J gene: TRBJ2-1; clone size: -; D gene: TRBD2; V gene: TRBV9
CDR3 DNA: TGTGCCAGCAGTCCGACTATACCCGGGACAGTAAACGAAAAACTGTTTTTT; CDR3 protein: CASSPTIPGTVNEKLFF; J gene: TRBJ1-4; clone size: many; D gene: TRBD1; V gene: TRBV6-6
CDR3 DNA: TGTGCCAGCAGCTTAGGAGCCGGGGGCTACGAGCAGTACTTC; CDR3 protein: CASSLGAGGYEQYF; J gene: TRBJ2-7; clone size: many; D gene: -; V gene: TRBV11-2
CDR3 DNA: TGTGCCAGCCAGGACAGAGAAGGGGGCAATCAGCCCCAGCATTTT; CDR3 protein: CASQDREGGNQPQHF; J gene: TRBJ1-5; clone size: many; D gene: -; V gene: TRBV5-8
CDR3 DNA: TGCAGTGCGGCCGGGACAGGGTACCACGAGCAGTACTTC; CDR3 protein: CSAAGTGYHEQYF; J gene: TRBJ2-7; clone size: -; D gene: TRBD1; V gene: TRBV20-1
CDR3 DNA: TGCGCCAGTAGCTTGGTCACGGGGGGCCCTGGAAACACCATATATTTT; CDR3 protein: CASSLVTGGPGNTIYF; J gene: TRBJ1-3; clone size: -; D gene: -; V gene: TRBV5-1
CDR3 DNA: TGTGCCAGCAGCTTGCAGCGGGGGGCATTCGCCGGGGAGCTGTTTTTT; CDR3 protein: CASSLQRGAFAGELFF; J gene: TRBJ2-2; clone size: -; D gene: TRBD2; V gene: TRBV12-3/TRBV12-4
CDR3 DNA: TGCAGCGGGGGGACTAATAACGCCCAAGAGACCCAGTACTTC; CDR3 protein: CSGGTNNAQETQYF; J gene: TRBJ2-5; clone size: medium-sized; D gene: TRBD2; V gene: TRBV29-1
CDR3 DNA: TGCGCCAGCAGCTATCCGGACGTTTCTAACTATGGCTACACCTTC; CDR3 protein: CASSYPDVSNYGYTF; J gene: TRBJ1-2; clone size: many; D gene: -; V gene: TRBV5-1
CDR3 DNA: TGTGCCAGCAGCTTACGGTTTGGACTAGCGGGGGTGGTTACGCAGTATTTT; CDR3 protein: CASSLRFGLAGVVTQYF; J gene: TRBJ2-3; clone size: many; D gene: TRBD2; V gene: TRBV11-3
CDR3 DNA: TGCGCCAGCAGCTTGGCCGGGACAGTAGGAAACACCATATATTTT; CDR3 protein: CASSLAGTVGNTIYF; J gene: TRBJ1-3; clone size: -; D gene: TRBD1; V gene: TRBV5-1
CDR3 DNA: TGTGCCACCAGCAGAGAAAGCGGGCCAAACTACGAGCAGTACTTC; CDR3 protein: CATSRESGPNYEQYF; J gene: TRBJ2-7; clone size: medium-sized; D gene: -; V gene: TRBV15
CDR3 DNA: TGCGCCAGCAAGGAAGCGAAAAAATCGGGACCGGTTAATGAAAAACTGTTTTTT; CDR3 protein: CASKEAKKSGPVNEKLFF; J gene: TRBJ1-4; clone size: many; D gene: -; V gene: TRBV10-1
CDR3 DNA: TGTGCCAGCAGCTTAACAGCGGGTAGCACAGATACGCAGTATTTT; CDR3 protein: CASSLTAGSTDTQYF; J gene: TRBJ2-3; clone size: medium-sized; D gene: -; V gene: TRBV7-3
CDR3 DNA: TGCAGTGCTAGCTTTACTAGGGGAGGAAACATTCAGTACTTC; CDR3 protein: CSASFTRGGNIQYF; J gene: TRBJ2-4; clone size: many; D gene: -; V gene: TRBV20-1
CDR3 DNA: TGTGCCAGCAGCTTCTCCGGGGACACCAATAATTCACCCCTCCACTTT; CDR3 protein: CASSFSGDTNNSPLHF; J gene: TRBJ1-6; clone size: once; D gene: -; V gene: TRBV11-2